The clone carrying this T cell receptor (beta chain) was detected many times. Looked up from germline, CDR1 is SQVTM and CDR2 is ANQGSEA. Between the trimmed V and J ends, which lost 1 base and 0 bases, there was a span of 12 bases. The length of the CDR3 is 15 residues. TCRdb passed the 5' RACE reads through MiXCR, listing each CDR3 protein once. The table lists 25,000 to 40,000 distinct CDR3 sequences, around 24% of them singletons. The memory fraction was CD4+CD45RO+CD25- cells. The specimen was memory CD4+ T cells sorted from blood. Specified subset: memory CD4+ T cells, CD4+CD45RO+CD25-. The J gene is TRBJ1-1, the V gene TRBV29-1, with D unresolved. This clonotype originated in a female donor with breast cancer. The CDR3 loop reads CSVEGSGIMNTEAFF. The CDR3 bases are TGCAGCGTTGAAGGCTCGGGCATCATGAACACTGAAGCTTTCTTT.